These 21 T cell receptor beta chains were all obtained from the same sample, sequenced in a study of T cell repertoires in cytomegalovirus infection. TCRdb independently ran MiXCR on the reads; one entry per CDR3 protein. This sample has around 300,000 distinct CDR3 sequences; about 20% occur once, and the top ten carry approximately 19%. Their target antigens are unknown. The sample was cultured PBMCs, taken from culture after CMV antigen stimulation. The receptors come from a human donor in good health (CMV status not recorded). Some clones in this sample may be carry-over from other donors' samples.

The CDR3 protein is CASSLDLLDGKKETQYF. The DNA for the CDR3 is TGTGCCAGCAGCTTAGATCTTCTCGACGGAAAAAAAGAGACCCAGTACTTC. This rearrangement joins TRBV11-2 to TRBJ2-5, with D uncertain. CDR1 and CDR2 from the germline V gene are SGHAT and FQNNGV. The germline V and J ends were trimmed by 0 bases and 3 bases, with 17 bases remaining between them. The CDR3 covers 17 residues.

This clonotype was observed many times. This sequence joins TRBV7-9 and TRBJ2-1; D gene unclear. Trimming cost V 1 base and J 12 bases, with 16 bases left between them. Germline V CDR1 and CDR2: SEHNR, FQNEAQ (reference sequence). The CDR3 contains 14 residues. The CDR3 sequence is CASSLVPAGPVQFF. DNA for the CDR3: TGTGCCAGCAGCTTAGTACCTGCAGGCCCAGTGCAGTTCTTC.

This clonotype was counted at least ten times. The J gene is TRBJ1-2, the V gene TRBV7-2, with 9 bases fitting TRBD1. The CDR3 consists of 17 residues. V trimming: 3 bases; J trimming: 8 bases; junction bases outside the gene matches: 16. CDR1 and CDR2 from the germline V gene are SGHTA and FQGNSA. This CDR3 reads CASSFSHLSQGAQGYTF. The CDR3 DNA follows: TGTGCCAGCAGCTTTTCCCACCTCTCACAGGGGGCGCAAGGCTACACCTTC. Drawing the rest from reference TRBV7-2 and TRBJ1-2, the complete variable domain is GAGVSQSPSNKVTEKGKDVELRCDPISGHTALYWYRQSLGQGLEFLIYFQGNSAPDKSGLPSDRFSAERTGGSVSTLTIQRTQQEDSAVYLCASSFSHLSQGAQGYTFGSGTRLTVV.

This clonotype was seen a few times. The chain is built from TRBV11-2 and TRBJ2-3; 13 nucleotides align to TRBD2. Trimming at V came to 1 base and at J to 8 bases, leaving 15 bases not matched to a gene. The CDR3 spans 19 residues. The V gene's germline CDR1 is SGHAT and CDR2 FQNNGV. This CDR3 reads CASSLGRGRTSGRARTQYF. The DNA of the CDR3 is TGTGCCAGCAGCTTAGGAAGGGGGAGAACTAGCGGGAGGGCGCGTACGCAGTATTTT. Based on the CDR3 plus reference TRBV11-2 and TRBJ2-3, the full variable domain is EAGVAQSPRYKIIEKRQSVAFWCNPISGHATLYWYQQILGQGPKLLIQFQNNGVVDDSQLPKDRFSAERLKGVDSTLKIQPAKLEDSAVYLCASSLGRGRTSGRARTQYFGPGTRLTVL.

This clonotype was seen at least ten times. V usage is TRBV7-2 and J usage is TRBJ2-1; 11 bases map to TRBD2. The CDR3 is made up of 15 amino acids. Trimming took 1 base from V and 7 from J; bases not matched to a gene: 3. Germline lookup yields CDR1 SGHTA and CDR2 FQGNSA. The CDR3 DNA sequence: TGTGCCAGCAGCTTAGGTGCTAGCGGGGGGAATGAGCAGTTCTTC. Its translation: CASSLGASGGNEQFF.

The chain is built from TRBV6-6 and TRBJ2-5; 11 bases map to TRBD1. The CDR3 length is 16 residues. V lost 2 bases to trimming and J lost 0 bases; unmatched junction nucleotides: 2. Germline V CDR1 and CDR2: MNHNY, SVGAGI (reference sequence). The CDR3 here is CASSYGDRGYQETQYF. CDR3 DNA sequence: TGTGCCAGCAGTTACGGGGACAGGGGGTACCAAGAGACCCAGTACTTC.

V and J are TRBV15 and TRBJ1-5; no definite D call. The CDR3 is 12 amino acids. Trimming cost V 6 bases and J 7 bases, with 10 bases left between them. CDR1 is LNHNV and CDR2 is YYDKDF in the germline V gene (reference sequence). CDR3 coding DNA: TGTGCCACCAGGGAGGGAAACCAGCCCCAGCATTTT. Translation gives CATREGNQPQHF.

The chain uses TRBV15 and TRBJ1-4; no definite D call. This CDR3 has 14 amino acids. Trimming left V 5 bases short and J 3 bases short, with 10 bases between. From germline, CDR1 is LNHNV and CDR2 YYDKDF (reference sequence). Here the CDR3 reads CATSPAAANEKLFF. CDR3 bases: TGTGCCACCAGCCCCGCGGCGGCTAATGAAAAACTGTTTTTT.

The sample holds a few counts of this clonotype. The CDR3 sequence: CSGTGGDTQYF. CDR3 DNA: TGCAGCGGGACAGGGGGAGATACGCAGTATTTT. The chain recombines TRBV29-1 with TRBJ2-3; TRBD1 aligns across 10 bases. The germline CDR1 and CDR2 sequences are SQVTM and ANQGSEA. The CDR3 extends over 11 amino acids. V lost 7 bases, J lost 5 bases, and 0 bases stayed unmatched.

This chain connects TRBV5-5 to TRBJ2-7, with 10 bases fitting TRBD2. V trimming: 0 bases; J trimming: 3 bases; junction bases outside the gene matches: 6. The V gene's germline CDR1 is SGHKS and CDR2 YYEKEE (reference sequence). The CDR3 consists of 16 residues. CDR3 residues: CASSLGAGGAFYEQYF. CDR3 in DNA: TGTGCCAGCAGCTTGGGAGCGGGAGGGGCCTTCTACGAGCAGTACTTC.

This clonotype was counted a few times. The chain uses TRBV15 and TRBJ1-2; no reliable D call. The V gene's germline CDR1 is LNHNV and CDR2 YYDKDF (reference sequence). V was pared by 0 bases and J by 3 bases, with 8 bases between. The CDR3 spans 14 residues. Here the CDR3 reads CATSRDLTDYGYTF. The CDR3 DNA sequence: TGTGCCACCAGCAGAGATCTAACCGACTATGGCTACACCTTC.

The CDR3 reads CASSPLGATGGYTF. DNA of the CDR3: TGTGCCAGTAGTCCCCTGGGGGCAACTGGCGGCTACACCTTC. This rearrangement joins TRBV19 to TRBJ1-2, with D perhaps TRBD1 (6 bases). V was trimmed by 5 bases and J by 8 bases, leaving 18 bases between them. Germline assignment: CDR1 LNHDA and CDR2 SQIVND (reference sequence). The CDR3 is made up of 14 amino acids. Full variable domain (remainder filled in from reference TRBV19 and TRBJ1-2): DGGITQSPKYLFRKEGQNVTLSCEQNLNHDAMYWYRQDPGQGLRLIYYSQIVNDFQKGDIAEGYSVSREKKESFPLTVTSAQKNPTAFYLCASSPLGATGGYTFGSGTRLTVV.

This clonotype was counted many times. The chain joins TRBV7-2 to TRBJ2-3; maybe TRBD2 (6 bases). Germline lookup yields CDR1 SGHTA and CDR2 FQGNSA. V lost 4 bases and J 8 bases, leaving 13 bases between the germline ends. The CDR3 covers 13 residues. The CDR3 DNA follows: TGTGCCAGCAGCTCGGGACTCTCGATTACGCAGTATTTT. Its protein product is CASSSGLSITQYF. The entire variable domain, with the rest obtained from reference TRBV7-2 and TRBJ2-3, is as follows: GAGVSQSPSNKVTEKGKDVELRCDPISGHTALYWYRQSLGQGLEFLIYFQGNSAPDKSGLPSDRFSAERTGGSVSTLTIQRTQQEDSAVYLCASSSGLSITQYFGPGTRLTVL.

Ten or more counts support this clonotype. The chain couples TRBV7-8 to TRBJ2-7; the match to TRBD2 covers 7 bases. This CDR3 spans 15 amino acids. The V segment lost 2 bases and the J segment 7 bases; nucleotides outside the gene matches: 11. The V gene's germline CDR1 is SGHVS and CDR2 FQNEAQ. CDR3 coding DNA: TGTGCCAGCAGCTTACCAGCGGGATCGTCGGGGGAGCAGTACGTC. Protein: CASSLPAGSSGEQYV.

J is TRBJ1-5 and V is TRBV4-2; D remains ambiguous. CDR1 is LGHNA, CDR2 YNFKEQ, per germline. The CDR3 spans 15 residues. Deletions cut 5 bases from V and 2 bases from J, with 13 bases between. The CDR3 reads CASSSDPNGNQPQHF. The CDR3 DNA is TGTGCCAGCAGCTCGGACCCCAATGGCAATCAGCCCCAGCATTTT.

About this clonotype: Possible read error: a much larger clone is one base away. V is TRBV7-8 and J is TRBJ2-1, with D perhaps matching TRBD2 (5 bases). With 2 bases removed from V and 9 bases from J, the gap between germline ends came to 17 bases. This CDR3 spans 15 amino acids. From germline, CDR1 is SGHVS and CDR2 FQNEAQ. CDR3 sequence: CASSLLVRRQTEQFF. The CDR3 DNA follows: TGTGCCAGCAGCTTACTTGTCCGGAGGCAGACTGAGCAGTTCTTC.

The rearrangement uses TRBV7-9 and TRBJ1-1; D call uncertain. Germline V gene data show CDR1 as SEHNR and CDR2 as FQNEAQ (reference sequence). Trimming cost V 4 bases and J 2 bases, with 14 bases left between them. The CDR3 loop spans 15 amino acids. CDR3 nucleotide sequence: TGTGCCAGCAGCTCCCCGTCGTTGAACAACACTGAAGCTTTCTTT. Its protein product is CASSSPSLNNTEAFF.

This clonotype was seen only a few times. This sequence joins TRBV6-1 and TRBJ2-7, with a tentative D call TRBD1 (5 bases). With 1 base removed from V and 3 bases from J, the gap between germline ends came to 7 bases. Germline assignment: CDR1 MNHNS and CDR2 SASEGT. The CDR3 consists of 13 residues. The CDR3 sequence: CASSEDQGYEQYV. In DNA form, the CDR3 reads TGTGCCAGCAGTGAAGACCAGGGCTACGAGCAGTACGTC.

The gene calls are TRBV7-9 and TRBJ2-5; D not certain. The germline CDR1 and CDR2 sequences are SEHNR and FQNEAQ (reference sequence). This CDR3 comprises 14 residues. V was cut by 6 bases and J by 2 bases, with 13 bases left in between. The CDR3 sequence: CASSSLGTQETQYF. Here the CDR3 DNA reads TGTGCCAGCAGTTCCCTCGGCACACAAGAGACCCAGTACTTC.

The sample holds a few counts of this clonotype. This rearrangement joins TRBV18 to TRBJ2-3; 14 nucleotides align to TRBD2. V gave up 0 bases and J gave up 1 base; unmatched junction bases: 0. Germline CDR1 KGHSH, CDR2 LQKENI. This CDR3 region has 17 residues. The DNA of the CDR3 is TGTGCCAGCTCACCACCGGGACTAGCGGGAGGCACAGATACGCAGTATTTT. This sequence encodes CASSPPGLAGGTDTQYF.

This clonotype was counted a few times. J is TRBJ2-6 and V is TRBV6-2 or TRBV6-3, with 7 bases matching TRBD2. CDR3 length: 15 residues. Germline V gene data show CDR1 as MNHEY and CDR2 as SVGEGT. V trimming: 6 bases; J trimming: 0 bases; junction bases outside the gene matches: 2. The CDR3 spells CASRGGDSGANVLTF. CDR3 DNA: TGTGCCAGCAGGGGAGGGGACTCTGGGGCCAACGTCCTGACTTTC.